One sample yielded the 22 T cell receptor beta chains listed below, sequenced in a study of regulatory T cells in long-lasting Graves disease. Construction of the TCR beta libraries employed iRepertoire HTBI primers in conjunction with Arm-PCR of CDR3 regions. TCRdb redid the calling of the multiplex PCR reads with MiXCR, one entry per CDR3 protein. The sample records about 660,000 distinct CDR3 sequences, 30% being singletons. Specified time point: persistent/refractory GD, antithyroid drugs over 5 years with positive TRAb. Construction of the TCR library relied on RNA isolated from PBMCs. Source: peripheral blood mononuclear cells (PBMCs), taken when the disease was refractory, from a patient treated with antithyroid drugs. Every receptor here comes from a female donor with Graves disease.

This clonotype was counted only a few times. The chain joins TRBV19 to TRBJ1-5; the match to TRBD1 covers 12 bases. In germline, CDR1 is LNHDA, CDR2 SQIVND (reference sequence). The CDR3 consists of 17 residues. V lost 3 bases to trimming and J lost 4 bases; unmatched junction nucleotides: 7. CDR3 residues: CASSMRDRGPRNQPQHF. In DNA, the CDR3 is TGTGCCAGTAGTATGAGGGACAGGGGGCCGCGGAATCAGCCCCAGCATTTT.

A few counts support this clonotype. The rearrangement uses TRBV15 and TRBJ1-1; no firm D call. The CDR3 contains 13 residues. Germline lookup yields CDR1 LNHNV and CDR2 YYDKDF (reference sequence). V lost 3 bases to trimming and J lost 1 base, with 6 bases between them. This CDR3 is CATSRLPNTEAFF. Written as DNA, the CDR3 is TGTGCCACCAGCAGGCTACCGAACACTGAAGCTTTCTTT.

The CDR3 DNA follows: TGTGCCAGCAGCTTAGGGGTTTCGTCCGGGGAGCTGTTTTTT. As protein: CASSLGVSSGELFF. The V and J genes are TRBV7-9 and TRBJ2-2; D uncertain. Germline V CDR1 and CDR2: SEHNR, FQNEAQ (reference sequence). Trimming removed 1 base from V and 6 bases from J, with 9 bases in between. The length of the CDR3 is 14 residues.

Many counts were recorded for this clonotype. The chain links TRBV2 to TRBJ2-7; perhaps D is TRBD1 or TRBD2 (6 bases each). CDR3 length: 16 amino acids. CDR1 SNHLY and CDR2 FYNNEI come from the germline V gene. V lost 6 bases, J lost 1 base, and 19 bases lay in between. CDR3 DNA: TGTGCCAGCAGACAGGGACTCGAAGATGTTTCCTACGAGCAGTACTTC. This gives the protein CASRQGLEDVSYEQYF.

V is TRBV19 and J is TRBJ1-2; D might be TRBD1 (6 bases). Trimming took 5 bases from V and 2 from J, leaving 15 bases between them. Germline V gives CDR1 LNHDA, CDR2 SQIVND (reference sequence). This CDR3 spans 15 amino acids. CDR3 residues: CASSPLFQGNYGYTF. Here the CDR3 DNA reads TGTGCCAGTAGTCCTCTATTCCAGGGGAACTATGGCTACACCTTC.

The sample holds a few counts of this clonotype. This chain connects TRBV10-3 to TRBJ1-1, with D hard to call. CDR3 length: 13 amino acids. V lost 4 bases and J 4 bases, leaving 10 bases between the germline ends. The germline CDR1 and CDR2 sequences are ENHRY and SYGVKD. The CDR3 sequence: CAISAGVPTEAFF. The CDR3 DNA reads TGTGCCATCAGTGCGGGTGTACCCACTGAAGCTTTCTTT.

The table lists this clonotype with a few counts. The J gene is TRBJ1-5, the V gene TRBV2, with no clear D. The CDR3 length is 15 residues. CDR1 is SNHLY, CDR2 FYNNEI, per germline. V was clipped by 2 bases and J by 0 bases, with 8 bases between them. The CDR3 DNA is TGTGCCAGCAGTGAATCGGCGTCTAGCAATCAGCCCCAGCATTTT. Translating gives CASSESASSNQPQHF.

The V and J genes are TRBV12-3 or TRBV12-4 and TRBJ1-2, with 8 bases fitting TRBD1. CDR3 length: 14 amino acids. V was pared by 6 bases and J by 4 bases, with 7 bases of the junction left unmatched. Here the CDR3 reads CASSQTGVGYGYTF. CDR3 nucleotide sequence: TGTGCCAGCAGCCAGACAGGGGTGGGCTATGGCTACACCTTC.

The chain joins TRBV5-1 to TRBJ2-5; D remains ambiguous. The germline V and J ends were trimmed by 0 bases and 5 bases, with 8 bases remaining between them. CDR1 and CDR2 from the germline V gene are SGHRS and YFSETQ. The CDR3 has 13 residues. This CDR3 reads CASSLDSAETQYF. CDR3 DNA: TGCGCCAGCAGCTTGGACTCGGCGGAGACCCAGTACTTC. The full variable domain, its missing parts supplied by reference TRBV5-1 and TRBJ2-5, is KAGVTQTPRYLIKTRGQQVTLSCSPISGHRSVSWYQQTPGQGLQFLFEYFSETQRNKGNFPGRFSGRQFSNSRSEMNVSTLELGDSALYLCASSLDSAETQYFGPGTRLLVL.

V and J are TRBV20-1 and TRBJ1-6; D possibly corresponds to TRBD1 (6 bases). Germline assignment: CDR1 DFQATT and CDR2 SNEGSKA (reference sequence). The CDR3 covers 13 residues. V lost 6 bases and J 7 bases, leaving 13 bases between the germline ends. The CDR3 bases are TGCAGTGCCACGGACAGCGGAAATTCACCCCTCCACTTT. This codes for CSATDSGNSPLHF.

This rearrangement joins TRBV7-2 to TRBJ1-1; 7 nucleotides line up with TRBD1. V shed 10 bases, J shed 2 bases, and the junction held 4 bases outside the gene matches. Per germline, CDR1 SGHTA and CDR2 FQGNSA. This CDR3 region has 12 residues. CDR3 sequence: CAKRDSNTEAFF. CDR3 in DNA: TGTGCCAAAAGGGACAGCAACACTGAAGCTTTCTTT.

In DNA, the CDR3 is TGTGCCAGCACCTACAGGACGGATTACACTGAAGCTTTCTTT. Its translation is CASTYRTDYTEAFF. V gene TRBV6-1 combines with J gene TRBJ1-1, with D possibly TRBD1 on 5 matching bases. This CDR3 has 14 amino acids. Germline CDR1 MNHNS, CDR2 SASEGT. Trimming cost V 7 bases and J 3 bases, with 15 bases left between them.

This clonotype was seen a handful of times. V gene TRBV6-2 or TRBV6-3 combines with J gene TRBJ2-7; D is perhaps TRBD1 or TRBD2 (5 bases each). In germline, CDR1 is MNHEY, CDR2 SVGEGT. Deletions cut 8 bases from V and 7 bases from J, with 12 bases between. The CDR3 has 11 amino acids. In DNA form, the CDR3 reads TGTGCCAGCGGGGGTGTAGGGGAGCAGTACTTC. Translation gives CASGGVGEQYF.

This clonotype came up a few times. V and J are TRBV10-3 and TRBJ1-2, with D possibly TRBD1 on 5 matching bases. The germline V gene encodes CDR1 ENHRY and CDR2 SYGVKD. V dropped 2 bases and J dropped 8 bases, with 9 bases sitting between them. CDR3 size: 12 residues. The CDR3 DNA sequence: TGTGCCATCAGTGAGCCTGGGGGAGGCTACACCTTC. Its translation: CAISEPGGGYTF.

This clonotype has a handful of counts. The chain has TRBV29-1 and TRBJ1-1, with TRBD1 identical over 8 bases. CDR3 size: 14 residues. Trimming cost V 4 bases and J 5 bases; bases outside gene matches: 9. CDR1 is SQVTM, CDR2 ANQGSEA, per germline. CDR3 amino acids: CSVARAGGGTEAFF. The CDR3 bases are TGCAGCGTTGCGAGGGCAGGGGGCGGAACTGAAGCTTTCTTT.

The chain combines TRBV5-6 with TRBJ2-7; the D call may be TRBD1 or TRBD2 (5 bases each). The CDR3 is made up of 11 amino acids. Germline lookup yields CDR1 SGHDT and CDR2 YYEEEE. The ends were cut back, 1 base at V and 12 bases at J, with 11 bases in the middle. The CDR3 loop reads CASSLRGRSYF. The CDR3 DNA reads TGTGCCAGCAGCTTGAGGGGACGGTCGTACTTC.

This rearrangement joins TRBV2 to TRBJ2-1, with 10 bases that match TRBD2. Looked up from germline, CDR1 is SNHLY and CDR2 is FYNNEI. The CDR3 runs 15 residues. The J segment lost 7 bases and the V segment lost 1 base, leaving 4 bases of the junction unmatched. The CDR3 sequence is CASSEGPSGRNEQFF. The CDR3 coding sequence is TGTGCCAGCAGTGAAGGCCCTAGCGGGAGAAATGAGCAGTTCTTC.

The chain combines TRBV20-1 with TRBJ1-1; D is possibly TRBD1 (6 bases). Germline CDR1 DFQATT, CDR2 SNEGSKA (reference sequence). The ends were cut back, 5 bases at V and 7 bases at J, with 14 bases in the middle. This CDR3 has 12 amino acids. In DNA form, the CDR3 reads TGCAGTGCTCCACACTTGGGACATGAAGCTTTCTTT. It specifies CSAPHLGHEAFF.

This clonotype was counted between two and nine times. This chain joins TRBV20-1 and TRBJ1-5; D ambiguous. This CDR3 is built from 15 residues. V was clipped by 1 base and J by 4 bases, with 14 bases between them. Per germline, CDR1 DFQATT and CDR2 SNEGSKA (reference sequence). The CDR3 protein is CSARVDNSVNQPQHF. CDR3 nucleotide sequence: TGCAGTGCTAGAGTAGACAATTCCGTGAATCAGCCCCAGCATTTT.

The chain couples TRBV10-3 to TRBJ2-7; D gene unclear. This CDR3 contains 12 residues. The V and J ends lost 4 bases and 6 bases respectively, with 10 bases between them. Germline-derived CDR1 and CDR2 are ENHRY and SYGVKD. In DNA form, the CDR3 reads TGTGCCATCAGTGTGCTGGCTAGCGAGCAGTACTTC. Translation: CAISVLASEQYF.

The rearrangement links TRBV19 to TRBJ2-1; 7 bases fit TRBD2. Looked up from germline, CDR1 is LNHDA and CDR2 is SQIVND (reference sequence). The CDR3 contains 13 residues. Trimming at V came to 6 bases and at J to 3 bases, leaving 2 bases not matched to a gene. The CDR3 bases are TGTGCCAGTAGCACTAGCGACTACAATGAGCAGTTCTTC. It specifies CASSTSDYNEQFF.

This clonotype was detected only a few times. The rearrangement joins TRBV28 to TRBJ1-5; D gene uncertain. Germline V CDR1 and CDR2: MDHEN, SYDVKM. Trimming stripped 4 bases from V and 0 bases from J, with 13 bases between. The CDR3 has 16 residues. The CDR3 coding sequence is TGTGCCAGCAGTTCCATATTGGACGTTAGCAATCAGCCCCAGCATTTT. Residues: CASSSILDVSNQPQHF. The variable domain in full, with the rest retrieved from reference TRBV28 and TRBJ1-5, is DVKVTQSSRYLVKRTGEKVFLECVQDMDHENMFWYRQDPGLGLRLIYFSYDVKMKEKGDIPEGYSVSREKKERFSLILESASTNQTSMYLCASSSILDVSNQPQHFGDGTRLSIL.